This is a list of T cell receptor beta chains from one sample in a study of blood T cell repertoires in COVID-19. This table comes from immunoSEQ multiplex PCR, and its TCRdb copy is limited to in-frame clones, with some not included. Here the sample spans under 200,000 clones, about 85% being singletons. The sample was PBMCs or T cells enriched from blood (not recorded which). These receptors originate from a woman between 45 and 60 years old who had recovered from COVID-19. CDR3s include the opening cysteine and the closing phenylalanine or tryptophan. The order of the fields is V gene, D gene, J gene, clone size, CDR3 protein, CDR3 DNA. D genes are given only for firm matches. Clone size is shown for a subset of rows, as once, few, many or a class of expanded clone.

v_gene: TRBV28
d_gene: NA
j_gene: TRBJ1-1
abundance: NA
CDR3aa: CASSFTEEAFF
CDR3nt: TGTGCCAGCAGTTTCACAGAAGAAGCTTTCTTT

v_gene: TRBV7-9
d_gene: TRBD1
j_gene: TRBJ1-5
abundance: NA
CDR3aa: CASSLTGTGNQPQHF
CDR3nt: TGTGCCAGCAGCCTGACAGGGACGGGCAATCAGCCCCAGCATTTT

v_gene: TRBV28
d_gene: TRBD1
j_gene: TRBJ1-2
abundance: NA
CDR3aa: CASSLISGGYGYTF
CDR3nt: TGTGCCAGCAGTTTAATATCAGGGGGCTATGGCTACACCTTC

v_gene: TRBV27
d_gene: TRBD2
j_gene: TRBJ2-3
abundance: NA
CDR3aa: CASSLSGNTDTQYF
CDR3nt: TGTGCCAGCAGCCTTAGCGGGAACACAGATACGCAGTATTTT

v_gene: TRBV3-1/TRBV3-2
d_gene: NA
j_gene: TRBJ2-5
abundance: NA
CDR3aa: CASSPWDTGGTQYF
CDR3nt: TGTGCCAGCAGCCCGTGGGACACCGGCGGGACCCAGTACTTC

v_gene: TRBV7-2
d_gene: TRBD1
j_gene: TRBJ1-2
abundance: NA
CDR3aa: CASSLDGQGAIGYTF
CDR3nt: TGTGCCAGCAGCTTAGACGGACAGGGAGCGATCGGCTACACCTTC

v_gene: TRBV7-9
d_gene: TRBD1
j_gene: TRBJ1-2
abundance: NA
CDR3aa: CASSAGTGFYGYTF
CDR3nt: TGTGCCAGCAGCGCCGGGACAGGGTTTTATGGCTACACCTTC

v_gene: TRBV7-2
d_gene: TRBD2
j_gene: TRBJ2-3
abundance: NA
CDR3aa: CASSLEPGTSGSDTQYF
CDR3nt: TGTGCCAGCAGCTTAGAGCCTGGGACTAGCGGATCAGATACGCAGTATTTT

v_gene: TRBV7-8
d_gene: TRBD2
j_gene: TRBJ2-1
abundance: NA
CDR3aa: CASSSGTSLYNEQFF
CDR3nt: TGTGCCAGCAGCTCTGGGACTAGCCTTTACAATGAGCAGTTCTTC

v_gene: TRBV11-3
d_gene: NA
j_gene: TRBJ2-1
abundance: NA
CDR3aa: CASSLDGGKWNEQFF
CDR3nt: TGTGCCAGCAGCTTAGACGGAGGGAAGTGGAATGAGCAGTTCTTC

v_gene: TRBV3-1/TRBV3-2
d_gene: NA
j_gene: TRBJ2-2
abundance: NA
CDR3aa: CASSQESGRVAGELFF
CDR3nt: TGTGCCAGCAGCCAAGAAAGTGGCAGGGTGGCCGGGGAGCTGTTTTTT

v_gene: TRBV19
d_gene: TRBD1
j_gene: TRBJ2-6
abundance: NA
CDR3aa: CASSIRGNSGANVLTF
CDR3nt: TGTGCCAGTAGTATCAGGGGGAACTCTGGGGCCAACGTCCTGACTTTC

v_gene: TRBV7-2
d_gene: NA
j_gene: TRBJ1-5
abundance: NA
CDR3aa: CASSLGQGERSQHF
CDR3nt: TGTGCCAGCAGCTTAGGGCAGGGTGAGCGCTCCCAGCATTTT

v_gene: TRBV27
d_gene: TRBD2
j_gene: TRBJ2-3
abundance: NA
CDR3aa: CASSISGSTDTQYF
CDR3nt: TGTGCCAGCAGTATTAGCGGGAGCACAGATACGCAGTATTTT

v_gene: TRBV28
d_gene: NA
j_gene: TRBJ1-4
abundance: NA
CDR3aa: CASNTQGPHEKLFF
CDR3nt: TGTGCCAGCAACACACAGGGCCCTCATGAAAAACTGTTTTTT

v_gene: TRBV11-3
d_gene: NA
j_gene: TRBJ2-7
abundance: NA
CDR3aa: CASSARVSEQYF
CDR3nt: TGTGCCAGCAGCGCCAGGGTAAGCGAGCAGTACTTC

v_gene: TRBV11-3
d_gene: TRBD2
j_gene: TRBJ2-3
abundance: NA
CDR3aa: CASSSRTSGDTDTQYF
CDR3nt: TGTGCCAGCAGCTCGCGGACTAGCGGGGACACAGATACGCAGTATTTT

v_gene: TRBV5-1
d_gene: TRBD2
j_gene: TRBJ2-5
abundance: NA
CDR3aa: CASSLVLAGGPQETQYF
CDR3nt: TGCGCCAGCAGCTTGGTCCTAGCGGGAGGGCCCCAAGAGACCCAGTACTTC

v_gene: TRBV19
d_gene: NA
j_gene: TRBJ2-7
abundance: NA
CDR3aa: CASKERALTFYEQYF
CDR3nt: TGTGCCAGTAAGGAGAGGGCCCTCACATTCTACGAGCAGTACTTC

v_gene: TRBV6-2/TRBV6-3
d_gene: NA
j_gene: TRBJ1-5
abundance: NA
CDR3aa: CASSYPGLSSLTLSNQPQHF
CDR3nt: TGTGCCAGCAGTTATCCGGGACTGAGTTCTTTGACGCTATCAAATCAGCCCCAGCATTTT

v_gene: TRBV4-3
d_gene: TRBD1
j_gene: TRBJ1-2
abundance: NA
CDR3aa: CASSRGQGDGYTF
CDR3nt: TGCGCCAGCAGCCGAGGACAGGGCGATGGCTACACCTTC

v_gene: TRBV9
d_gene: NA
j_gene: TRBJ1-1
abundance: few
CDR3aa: CASSDRVDTEAFF
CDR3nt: TGTGCCAGCAGCGACCGGGTGGACACTGAAGCTTTCTTT

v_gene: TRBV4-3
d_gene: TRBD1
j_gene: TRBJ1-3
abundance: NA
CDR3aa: CASSRAGTGGAGNTIYF
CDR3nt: TGCGCCAGCAGCCGCGCCGGGACAGGGGGCGCTGGAAACACCATATATTTT

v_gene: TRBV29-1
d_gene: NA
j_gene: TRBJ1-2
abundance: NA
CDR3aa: CSGGHSSNYGYTF
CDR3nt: TGCAGCGGCGGACACTCCTCTAACTATGGCTACACCTTC

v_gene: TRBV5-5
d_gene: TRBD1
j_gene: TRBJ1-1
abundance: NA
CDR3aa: CASSLGQGHTEAFF
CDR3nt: TGTGCCAGCAGCTTGGGACAGGGGCACACTGAAGCTTTCTTT

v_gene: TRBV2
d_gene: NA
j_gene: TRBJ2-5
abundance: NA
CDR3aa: CASRGGRKRTQYF
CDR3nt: TGTGCCAGCAGGGGGGGACGGAAGAGAACCCAGTACTTC

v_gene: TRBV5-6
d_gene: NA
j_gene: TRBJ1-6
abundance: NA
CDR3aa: CASSLQVSPLHF
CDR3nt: TGTGCCAGCAGCTTGCAGGTTTCACCCCTCCACTTT

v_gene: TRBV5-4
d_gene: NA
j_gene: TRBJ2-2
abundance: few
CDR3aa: CASSLDRTTGELFF
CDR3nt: TGTGCCAGCAGCTTGGACAGGACCACCGGGGAGCTGTTTTTT

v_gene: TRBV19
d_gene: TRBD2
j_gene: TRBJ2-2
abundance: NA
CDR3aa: CASRPGEGFILNTGELFF
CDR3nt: TGTGCCAGTAGACCGGGGGAGGGGTTTATTTTAAACACCGGGGAGCTGTTTTTT

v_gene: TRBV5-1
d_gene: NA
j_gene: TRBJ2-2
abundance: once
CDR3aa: CASSLYTGGTGELFF
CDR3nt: TGCGCCAGCAGCTTGTATACAGGTGGGACCGGGGAGCTGTTTTTT

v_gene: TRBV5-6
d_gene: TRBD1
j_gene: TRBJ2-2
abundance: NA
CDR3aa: CASSLAGTAFLNTGELFF
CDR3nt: TGTGCCAGCAGCTTGGCAGGGACAGCTTTCTTGAACACCGGGGAGCTGTTTTTT

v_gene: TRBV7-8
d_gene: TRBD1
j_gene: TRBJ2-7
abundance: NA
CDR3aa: CASSLHRGRGSSYEQYF
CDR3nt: TGTGCCAGCAGCTTACACAGGGGGCGCGGAAGCTCCTACGAGCAGTACTTC

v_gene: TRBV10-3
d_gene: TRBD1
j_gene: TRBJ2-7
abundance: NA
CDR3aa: CAISGSGTGSYEQYF
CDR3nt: TGTGCCATCAGTGGATCCGGGACAGGGTCCTACGAGCAGTACTTC

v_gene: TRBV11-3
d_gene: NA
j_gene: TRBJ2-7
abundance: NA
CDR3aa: CASSSIGTVGNYEQYF
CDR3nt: TGTGCCAGCAGCTCCATAGGCACAGTGGGCAACTACGAGCAGTACTTC

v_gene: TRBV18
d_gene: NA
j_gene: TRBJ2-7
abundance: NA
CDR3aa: CASSPPNRANEQYF
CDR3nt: TGTGCCAGCTCACCACCTAACAGGGCTAACGAGCAGTACTTC